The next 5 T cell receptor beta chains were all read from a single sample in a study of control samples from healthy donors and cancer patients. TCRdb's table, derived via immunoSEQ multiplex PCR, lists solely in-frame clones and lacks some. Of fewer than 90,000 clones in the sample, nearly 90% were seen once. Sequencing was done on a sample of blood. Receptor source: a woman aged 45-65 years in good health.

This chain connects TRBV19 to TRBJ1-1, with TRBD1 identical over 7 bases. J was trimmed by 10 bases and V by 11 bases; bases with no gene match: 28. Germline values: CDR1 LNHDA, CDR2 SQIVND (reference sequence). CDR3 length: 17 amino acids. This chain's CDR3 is CASGTDLNPTVSEGAFF. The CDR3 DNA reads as TGTGCCTCCGGGACAGACTTAAATCCGACGGTCTCAGAGGGAGCTTTCTTT.

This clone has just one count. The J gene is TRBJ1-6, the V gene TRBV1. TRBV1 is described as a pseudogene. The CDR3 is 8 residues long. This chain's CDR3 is CTSVPLHF. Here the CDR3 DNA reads TGCACCAGCGTTCCCCTCCACTTT.

As DNA, the CDR3 is TGTGCCAGCAGCGAGGGAGGGGGGAGGAGCTCTGGAAACACCATATATTTT. Translated: CASSEGGGRSSGNTIYF. V is TRBV9 and J is TRBJ1-3; D is possibly TRBD1 (6 bases). The germline CDR1 and CDR2 sequences are SGDLS and YYNGEE. The CDR3 is 17 amino acids. Trimming removed 3 bases at V and 0 bases at J, with 16 bases between.

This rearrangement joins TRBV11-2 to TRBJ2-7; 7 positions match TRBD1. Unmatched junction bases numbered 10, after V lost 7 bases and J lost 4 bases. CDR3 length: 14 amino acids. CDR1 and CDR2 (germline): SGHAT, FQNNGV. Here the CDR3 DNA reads TGTGCCAGCACTAGGGACAGCTCGAAATACGAGCAGTACTTC. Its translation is CASTRDSSKYEQYF.

The CDR3 sequence: CASSLAGTGWGYTF. CDR3 DNA: TGTGCCAGCAGCTTAGCGGGGACAGGGTGGGGCTACACCTTC. The chain links TRBV7-2 to TRBJ1-2, with 9 nucleotides matching TRBD1. The V segment lost 0 bases and the J segment 8 bases; nucleotides outside the gene matches: 4. The CDR3 spans 14 residues. CDR1 SGHTA and CDR2 FQGNSA come from the germline V gene.